A selection of T cell receptor beta chains follows, all from one sample in a study of blood T cell repertoires in COVID-19. Using immunoSEQ multiplex PCR, the repertoire was profiled, and TCRdb retains in-frame clones only, with some absent. The sample comprises nearly 200,000 clones, about 85% of which are singletons, and about 20% rests with the top ten. The source material was peripheral blood. Receptors were obtained from a human donor in a cohort sampled during active COVID-19. The CDR3 runs from the conserved cysteine through the conserved F or W. A D gene is named only where the DNA matches it firmly.

D gene	V gene	J gene	CDR3 protein
-	TRBV5-4	TRBJ2-1	CASSLGPFVSSYNEQFF
-	TRBV2	TRBJ1-2	CASSVEGAGYGYTF
-	TRBV6-6	TRBJ1-6	CASSYGGAGSPLHF
-	TRBV4-1	TRBJ2-7	CASSQVVLSGQYF
TRBD2	TRBV24-1	TRBJ2-2	CATSGTGGSNTGELFF
-	TRBV20-1	TRBJ2-4	CSASGGNIQYF
TRBD1	TRBV9	TRBJ2-3	CASSVGTGALTDTQYF
-	TRBV6-2/TRBV6-3	TRBJ2-7	CASSKKTGIISSYEQYF
TRBD1	TRBV27	TRBJ1-2	CASSFQGARGYTF
TRBD1	TRBV5-1	TRBJ1-1	CASSRGRDTEAFF
-	TRBV3-1/TRBV3-2	TRBJ2-7	CASSQDLARGIYEQYF
TRBD1	TRBV3-1/TRBV3-2	TRBJ1-2	CASSLQGAWGYTF
TRBD1	TRBV5-1	TRBJ1-1	CASSLNRGTTEAFF
-	TRBV20-1	TRBJ1-2	CSAAGYGYTF
-	TRBV6-2/TRBV6-3	TRBJ1-1	CASSLTENTEAFF
-	TRBV9	TRBJ2-1	CASSVGRRGNEQFF
TRBD1	TRBV20-1	TRBJ1-2	CSASDRGNYGYTF
TRBD1	TRBV7-2	TRBJ2-1	CASSRRGPSYNEQFF
-	TRBV25-1	TRBJ2-3	CASSEYHGQSFADTQYF
TRBD1	TRBV5-1	TRBJ1-2	CASSLAATGGVGWGYTF
TRBD2	TRBV2	TRBJ2-3	CASGLDFTDTQYF
TRBD1	TRBV28	TRBJ2-5	CASSLYAGGETQYF
TRBD1	TRBV3-1/TRBV3-2	TRBJ1-6	CASSIGQGSSPLHF
-	TRBV7-9	TRBJ2-1	CASSLADREQFF
TRBD1	TRBV11-1	TRBJ2-5	CASSSRQGRGQETQYF
-	TRBV10-3	TRBJ1-1	CAISERGTEAFF
TRBD2	TRBV7-3	TRBJ2-1	CASGSGGSREQFF
-	TRBV11-1	TRBJ1-6	CASSLNGRRHNSPLHF
-	TRBV12-3/TRBV12-4	TRBJ2-5	CASSTNKETQYF
TRBD2	TRBV5-1	TRBJ2-1	CASSLSGRLRSYNEQFF
TRBD2	TRBV7-6	TRBJ2-2	CASSLGAGVNTGELFF
-	TRBV27	TRBJ2-5	CASSYRGETQYF
-	TRBV30	TRBJ2-6	CAWASTFPVSGANVLTF
TRBD2	TRBV28	TRBJ2-7	CASSQQLAGDREQYF
-	TRBV6-6	TRBJ2-1	CASSYEGNEQFF
-	TRBV7-9	TRBJ2-1	CASSLAEASDEQFF
TRBD2	TRBV7-2	TRBJ2-4	CASSLPTGTSGIAKNIQYF
-	TRBV5-5	TRBJ1-5	CASGWGDQPQHF
-	TRBV11-2	TRBJ2-3	CASSLDQGHTDTQYF
TRBD1	TRBV9	TRBJ1-2	CASSPRQGNYGYTF
-	TRBV19	TRBJ1-1	CASSIGGRNTEAFF
-	TRBV11-3	TRBJ2-5	CASSQGNRETQYF
TRBD1	TRBV5-1	TRBJ2-3	CASSYWDSSDTQYF
-	TRBV7-9	TRBJ2-4	CASSPSRSGTGLDIQYF
-	TRBV28	TRBJ1-2	CASSSTPTLYGYTF
-	TRBV3-1/TRBV3-2	TRBJ1-1	CASSLNNLNTEAFF
-	TRBV7-2	TRBJ2-2	CASSPPAGRVSGELFF
TRBD2	TRBV7-8	TRBJ2-5	CASSLGASGGSGETQYF
-	TRBV28	TRBJ2-7	CASRTESPYEQYF
-	TRBV9	TRBJ1-2	CASKQGLRGYTF
TRBD2	TRBV19	TRBJ2-3	CASSPGLAGPTDTQYF
-	TRBV1	TRBJ1-4	CTSNILFF
-	TRBV18	TRBJ2-2	CASSPRKREAGELFF